This T cell receptor beta chain was sequenced for a study of T cell responses to AZD1222 COVID-19 vaccine. Study background: It was second doses at about 4 or about 12 weeks that were pooled.

Trimming left V 0 bases short and J 5 bases short, with 14 bases between. Looked up from germline, CDR1 is LGHNA and CDR2 is YSLEER. CDR3 length: 16 amino acids. This clone was found a few times. The antigen is undetermined. Assay: immunoSEQ multiplex PCR; the TCRdb copy retains only in-frame clones and omits some. Of about 130,000 clones listed, about 86% are singletons. Study results and limitations: Baseline seropositivity occurred in only a handful of AZD1222 recipients. Dominant at 160-218 and 743-854, vaccine-associated CD4 TCRs also spanned spike. Possibly, clonal diversity was underestimated; donors were largely white British and included more females.

The sequence came from an adult in good health. This sample comprised peripheral blood, obtained on day 0 of AZD1222 vaccination. This sequence joins TRBV4-3 and TRBJ2-1; no clear D gene. CDR3 sequence: CASSQDRGQSNNEQFF. CDR3 in DNA: TGCGCCAGCAGCCAAGATAGAGGCCAGAGCAACAATGAGCAGTTCTTC.